This T cell receptor (beta chain) was captured in a study of CXCR3-negative and CXCR3-positive naive CD8 T cells. TRB cDNA was prepared as libraries by UMI-labeled 5' RACE. TCRdb re-called the 5' RACE reads; one entry per CDR3 protein, DNA not given. This sample's table has roughly 140,000 distinct CDR3 sequences. General study findings and limits: Partial loss of CXCR3 expression followed cryopreservation; most assays used fresh PBMCs. Compared with CXCR3-negative naive cells, CXCR3-positive naive cells showed more hydrophobic TRB CDR3s. Memory cells showed distinct TRBV-TRBJ patterns, while the two naive subsets matched.

As concerns this clonotype: The antigen is not known.

A CD45RO-CCR7+CD27+CD95- profile was what naive CD8+ T cells displayed. Sample: naive CXCR3+ CD8+ T cells from blood. Subset given: CD45RO-CCR7+CD27+CD95- naive CD8+ T cells expressing CXCR3 (TNR3+). This TCR was recovered from a human donor in good health. Some clones in this sample may be carry-over from other donors' samples.

The CDR3 loop reads CASSLDSGDTEAFF. This chain connects TRBV5-1 to TRBJ1-1; checking the TCRdb D call of TRBD1 is not possible without DNA. The CDR3 sequence is 14 residues long. Germline lookup yields CDR1 SGHRS and CDR2 YFSETQ.